A single sample gave rise to the 15 T cell receptor beta chains below, sequenced in a study of blood T cell repertoires in COVID-19. The protocol was immunoSEQ multiplex PCR, while the TCRdb copy is restricted to in-frame clones and leaves out a portion. This table holds about 30,000 clones, 80% found once. The sequencing sample was made of peripheral blood. The receptors were gathered from a woman aged 70-85 years with acute or convalescent COVID-19.

The rearrangement uses TRBV6-5 and TRBJ2-3; D may be TRBD1 (5 bases). Trimming cost V 7 bases and J 3 bases, with 17 bases left between them. Germline values: CDR1 MNHEY, CDR2 SVGAGI. The CDR3 totals 15 residues. The CDR3, as DNA: TGTGCCAGCACCCAGTTAGGACAAATGACAGATACGCAGTATTTT. Amino acids: CASTQLGQMTDTQYF.

The chain combines TRBV7-2 with TRBJ2-7; 8 bases line up with TRBD1. CDR1 is SGHTA and CDR2 is FQGNSA in the germline V gene. The V gene end was trimmed by 1 base and the J gene end by 7 bases; junction bases not matched to a gene: 9. The CDR3 sequence is 15 residues long. DNA of the CDR3: TGTGCCAGCAGCTTAGTTTGGCAGGGGGCCAGGGAGCAGTACTTC. Protein sequence: CASSLVWQGAREQYF.

A few counts support this clone. This chain links TRBV19 with TRBJ1-5; TRBD1 agrees at 10 bases. Germline CDR1 reads LNHDA; CDR2 reads SQIVND (reference sequence). This CDR3 comprises 16 residues. V was clipped by 2 bases and J by 4 bases; unmatched bases: 5. CDR3 amino acids: CASSIPGQGRNQPQHF. CDR3 coding DNA: TGTGCCAGTAGTATACCGGGACAGGGGCGAAATCAGCCCCAGCATTTT.

The V gene is TRBV21-1, the J gene TRBJ2-7; TRBD1 reflects the table's D call only, with no check against the DNA. TRBV21-1 is a recognized pseudogene. There are 14 residues in the CDR3. DNA of the CDR3: TGTGCCAGCAGCGAAGACAGGGGGGACTACGAGCAGTACTTC. Its protein is CASSEDRGDYEQYF.

The chain combines TRBV4-2 with TRBJ2-7, with TRBD2 identical over 11 bases. The CDR3 has 17 residues. Germline CDR1 and CDR2: LGHNA and YNFKEQ. V dropped 4 bases and J dropped 4; count of bases not matched to a gene: 12. The CDR3 DNA sequence: TGTGCCAGCAGCCCAAAAGCGGGACTAGCGGACCTTTACGAGCAGTACTTC. Translating it yields CASSPKAGLADLYEQYF.

The chain joins TRBV12-5 to TRBJ1-1; D might be TRBD1 (6 bases). With 4 bases removed from V and 0 bases from J, the gap between germline ends came to 12 bases. This CDR3 is built from 15 residues. Looked up from germline, CDR1 is LGHNT and CDR2 is FRNRAP. This CDR3 is CASGSTQGMNTEAFF. In nucleotides, the CDR3 is TGTGCTAGTGGTTCAACACAGGGAATGAACACTGAAGCTTTCTTT.

The chain is built from TRBV27 and TRBJ1-2; D is possibly TRBD1 (5 bases). The V gene lost 2 bases and the J gene lost 2 bases, with 9 bases spanning the gap. CDR1 is MNHEY, CDR2 SMNVEV, per germline (reference sequence). The CDR3 has 14 residues. The CDR3 loop is CASSLNGGNYGYTF. The CDR3, as DNA: TGTGCCAGCAGTTTAAATGGGGGGAACTATGGCTACACCTTC.

DNA of the CDR3: TGTGCCAGCCAGCGGGGACAGGGTTCCTACGAGCAGTACTTC. It specifies CASQRGQGSYEQYF. The V call is TRBV7-2, the J call TRBJ2-7, with TRBD1 matching 9 bases. Germline CDR1 and CDR2: SGHTA and FQGNSA. The CDR3 is 14 amino acids. V lost 8 bases and J lost 1; bases outside the gene matches: 6.

This clone was observed a handful of times. V gene TRBV25-1 combines with J gene TRBJ1-1; D remains unclear. The CDR3 loop spans 16 amino acids. Germline V gives CDR1 MGHDK, CDR2 SYGVNS. V lost 6 bases and J lost 4, with 21 bases in between. The CDR3 DNA is TGTGCCAGCAGCATAGGAGGGAGGGCGCGTGGCACTGAAGCTTTCTTT. Translation gives CASSIGGRARGTEAFF. The full variable domain, with the rest looked up from reference TRBV25-1 and TRBJ1-1, is EADIYQTPRYLVIGTGKKITLECSQTMGHDKMYWYQQDPGMELHLIHYSYGVNSTEKGDLSSESTVSRIRTEHFPLTLESARPSHTSQYLCASSIGGRARGTEAFFGQGTRLTVV.

This clone was seen only a few times. Distinct nucleotide sequences in the sample also encode this CDR3. The chain couples TRBV7-2 to TRBJ2-1; tentative D call: TRBD2 (6 bases). Trimming removed 3 bases from V and 4 bases from J, with 10 bases in between. The CDR3 runs to 14 residues. Germline V gene lookup returns CDR1 SGHTA and CDR2 FQGNSA. CDR3 sequence (DNA): TGTGCCAGCAGCTTGGCCGGGACTTACAATGAGCAGTTCTTC. It codes for CASSLAGTYNEQFF.

The chain joins TRBV14 to TRBJ2-5; maybe TRBD1 (7 bases). The CDR3 contains 15 residues. The germline V gene encodes CDR1 SGHDN and CDR2 FVKESK. The V end lost 3 bases, the J end lost 5 bases, and 16 bases lay between the germline ends. The CDR3 DNA is TGTGCCAGCAGCCATGGAGGGGGCAGGGCTGAGACCCAGTACTTC. It encodes CASSHGGGRAETQYF.

This sequence joins TRBV7-9 and TRBJ2-1; 7 positions agree with TRBD2. The germline V gene encodes CDR1 SEHNR and CDR2 FQNEAQ (reference sequence). The CDR3 has 17 residues. V shed 0 bases, J shed 9 bases, and the junction held 14 bases outside the gene matches. The chain's CDR3 is CASSLAVLMAGAPEQFF. The CDR3 DNA reads TGTGCCAGCAGCTTAGCTGTTCTAATGGCGGGAGCCCCTGAGCAGTTCTTC.

The V and J genes are TRBV6-1 and TRBJ2-7; D is undetermined. V was clipped by 0 bases and J by 0 bases, with 6 bases between them. CDR1 and CDR2 (germline): MNHNS, SASEGT. The CDR3 sequence is 14 residues long. The CDR3 region is CASSEAGYSYEQYF. CDR3 nucleotides: TGTGCCAGCAGTGAAGCCGGGTACTCCTACGAGCAGTACTTC.

The chain recombines TRBV6-4 with TRBJ2-6; 9 nucleotides align to TRBD2. V was pared by 2 bases and J by 0 bases, with 8 bases of the junction left unmatched. Per the germline V gene, CDR1 is MRHNA and CDR2 is SNTAGT. This CDR3 is built from 19 residues. The CDR3 protein is CASSDTVAGASSGANVLTF. The CDR3, as DNA: TGTGCCAGCAGTGACACGGTAGCGGGGGCCTCCTCTGGGGCCAACGTCCTGACTTTC.

Points on this clone: One junction end does not reproduce the germline sequence, and a read error may be involved. The V call is TRBV2, the J call TRBJ1-5, with D tentatively TRBD1 (5 bases). This CDR3 comprises 13 residues. Germline-derived CDR1 and CDR2 are SNHLY and FYNNEI. The CDR3 nucleotides read TGTGCCAGCCGCGACAGTACAAATCAGGCCCAGCATTTT. This translates into CASRDSTNQAQHF.